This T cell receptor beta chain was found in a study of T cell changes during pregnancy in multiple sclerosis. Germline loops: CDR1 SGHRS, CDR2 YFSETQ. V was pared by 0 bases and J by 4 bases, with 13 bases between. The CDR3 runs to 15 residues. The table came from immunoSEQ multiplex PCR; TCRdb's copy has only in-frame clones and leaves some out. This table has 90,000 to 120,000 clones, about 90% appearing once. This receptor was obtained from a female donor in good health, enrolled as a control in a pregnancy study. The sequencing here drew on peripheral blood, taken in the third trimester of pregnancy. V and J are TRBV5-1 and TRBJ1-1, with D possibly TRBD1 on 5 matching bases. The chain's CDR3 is CASSLDEGRVTEAFF. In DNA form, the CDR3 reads TGCGCCAGCAGCTTGGATGAAGGCAGGGTCACTGAAGCTTTCTTT.